One T cell receptor beta chain is described in this entry. Its specificity is not known. The entry originates in a study of response to subunit inactivated influenza vaccine. Study-level results: Only a handful of new T cells, the authors suggested, are recruited with each seasonal influenza vaccination.

Each CDR3 protein gets one entry after TCRdb re-called the RT-PCR reads with MiXCR. The data contain 160,000 or so distinct CDR3 sequences, 9.5% to 13% of them singletons. The germline gives CDR1 SGHTA, CDR2 FQGTGA. Losses at the gene ends were 4 bases for V and 6 bases for J; bases not matched to a gene: 4. CDR3 length equals 15 residues. Specimen: non-naive T cells sorted from PBMCs, collected around seven weeks after vaccination. This clonotype was obtained from a middle-aged man who received an inactivated influenza vaccine. The rearrangement uses TRBV7-3 and TRBJ2-1, with 12 bases fitting TRBD2. CDR3 residues: CASSSTSGSGNEQFF. CDR3 coding DNA: TGTGCCAGCAGCTCGACTAGCGGGAGCGGCAATGAGCAGTTCTTC.